These 4 T cell receptor beta chains came from one sample sequenced in a study of blood T cell repertoires in COVID-19. The protocol was immunoSEQ multiplex PCR, while the TCRdb copy is restricted to in-frame clones and leaves out a portion. The table includes about 230,000 clones, about 79% detected once. The sample was peripheral blood. The receptors were gathered from a man aged 40-55 years who had recovered from COVID-19.

This clone has a handful of counts. This chain links TRBV7-9 with TRBJ1-6; TRBD1 might be the D (6 bases). The germline CDR1 and CDR2 sequences are SEHNR and FQNEAQ (reference sequence). The V end was cut by 7 bases, the J end by 8 bases, with 21 bases between. The CDR3 extends over 16 amino acids. The CDR3 spells CASTALGGNRDSPLHF. The CDR3 DNA reads as TGTGCCAGCACCGCTTTAGGGGGAAACAGAGATTCACCCCTCCACTTT. Full variable domain (outside the CDR3, taken from reference TRBV7-9 and TRBJ1-6): DTGVSQNPRHKITKRGQNVTFRCDPISEHNRLYWYRQTLGQGPEFLTYFQNEAQLEKSRLLSDRFSAERPKGSFSTLEIQRTEQGDSAMYLCASTALGGNRDSPLHFGNGTRLTVT.

This clone was found a few times. The chain combines TRBV7-9 with TRBJ1-2, with D tentatively TRBD1 (5 bases). This CDR3 has 13 amino acids. The germline V gene has CDR1 SEHNR and CDR2 FQNEAQ (reference sequence). The ends were cut back, 0 bases at V and 5 bases at J, with 7 bases in the middle. DNA of the CDR3: TGTGCCAGCAGCTTAGCCGGGGGGTATGGCTACACCTTC. This codes for CASSLAGGYGYTF.

The chain links TRBV2 to TRBJ1-4, with D possibly matching TRBD1 (6 bases). Germline CDR1 is SNHLY and CDR2 is FYNNEI. This CDR3 is built from 14 residues. With 2 bases removed from V and 4 bases from J, the gap between germline ends came to 8 bases. The DNA of the CDR3 is TGTGCCAGCAGTGAAAGGGGGGGTAATGAAAAACTGTTTTTT. Translation gives CASSERGGNEKLFF.

In its sample, this clone was seen a few times. The gene calls are TRBV6-2 or TRBV6-3 and TRBJ2-6; tentative D call: TRBD2 (5 bases). V lost 4 bases to trimming and J lost 0 bases, with 10 bases between them. The CDR3 extends over 16 amino acids. Germline-derived CDR1 and CDR2 are MNHEY and SVGEGT. The CDR3 nucleotides are TGTGCCAGCAGTTCCTCCGCGGGCTCTGGGGCCAACGTCCTGACTTTC. This sequence encodes CASSSSAGSGANVLTF.